Listed here is a single TCR beta chain. Antigen unknown. The PCR was carried out with 60 Vbeta primers and 13 Jbeta primers. Using immunoSEQ multiplex PCR, the repertoire was profiled, and TCRdb retains in-frame clones only, with some absent. The sample includes more than 95,000 clones, over 65% of them seen just once. This entry belongs to a study of cytomegalovirus exposure and HLA in healthy donors. Whole-study results and caveats: Most subjects had HLA-A and HLA-B alleles reportedly predicted accurately by TCR beta sequences. V- and J-gene trimming in TCR beta was tied to a missense DCLRE1C variant by an analysis performed later. Differences between HLA loci emerged in a later analysis of TCR association rates, with DRB1 most and HLA-C fewest. Later work associated roughly 15,000 TCR beta sequences with HLA alleles at 0.05 false discovery rate.

Per the germline V gene, CDR1 is MDHEN and CDR2 is SYDVKM. The CDR3 is 13 residues long. The germline V and J ends were trimmed by 5 bases and 4 bases, with 10 bases remaining between them. Sequenced sample: PBMCs. This clonotype was obtained from a woman aged 40 to 49 in good health and CMV-seronegative. The chain couples TRBV28 to TRBJ2-3, with D perhaps TRBD2 (6 bases). The CDR3 bases are TGTGCCAGCAGTACCCGACTAGCAGATACGCAGTATTTT. As protein: CASSTRLADTQYF.